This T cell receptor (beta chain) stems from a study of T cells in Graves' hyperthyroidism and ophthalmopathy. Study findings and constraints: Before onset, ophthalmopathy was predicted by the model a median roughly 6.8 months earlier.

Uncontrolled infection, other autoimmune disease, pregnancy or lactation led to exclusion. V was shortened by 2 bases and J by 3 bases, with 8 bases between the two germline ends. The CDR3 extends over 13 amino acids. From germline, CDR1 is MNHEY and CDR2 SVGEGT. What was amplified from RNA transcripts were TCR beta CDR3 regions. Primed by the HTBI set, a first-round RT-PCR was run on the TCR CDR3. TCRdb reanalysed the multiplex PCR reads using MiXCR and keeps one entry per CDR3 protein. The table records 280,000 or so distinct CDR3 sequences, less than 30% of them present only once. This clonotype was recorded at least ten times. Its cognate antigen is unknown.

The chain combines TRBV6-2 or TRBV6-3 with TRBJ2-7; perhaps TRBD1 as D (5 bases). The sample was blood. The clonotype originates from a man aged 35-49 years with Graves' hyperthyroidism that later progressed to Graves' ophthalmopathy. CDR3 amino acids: CASSYPDSYEQYF. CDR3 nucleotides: TGTGCCAGCAGTTACCCCGACAGCTACGAGCAGTACTTC.